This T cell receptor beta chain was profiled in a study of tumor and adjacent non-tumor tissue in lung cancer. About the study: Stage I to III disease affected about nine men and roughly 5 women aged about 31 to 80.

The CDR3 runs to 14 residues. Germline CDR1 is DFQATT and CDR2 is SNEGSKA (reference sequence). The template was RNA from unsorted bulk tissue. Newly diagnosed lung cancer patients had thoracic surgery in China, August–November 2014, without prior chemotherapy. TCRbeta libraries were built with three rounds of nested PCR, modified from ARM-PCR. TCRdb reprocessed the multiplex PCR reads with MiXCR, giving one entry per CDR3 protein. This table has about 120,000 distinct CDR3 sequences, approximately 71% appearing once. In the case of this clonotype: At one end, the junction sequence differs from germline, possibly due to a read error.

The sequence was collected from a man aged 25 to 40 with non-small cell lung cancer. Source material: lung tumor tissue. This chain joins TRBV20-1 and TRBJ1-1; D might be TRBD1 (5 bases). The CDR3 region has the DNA TGCAGTGCTAGAAGAGGATCCCGAGGGACTGAAACTTTCTTT. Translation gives CSARRGSRGTETFF.